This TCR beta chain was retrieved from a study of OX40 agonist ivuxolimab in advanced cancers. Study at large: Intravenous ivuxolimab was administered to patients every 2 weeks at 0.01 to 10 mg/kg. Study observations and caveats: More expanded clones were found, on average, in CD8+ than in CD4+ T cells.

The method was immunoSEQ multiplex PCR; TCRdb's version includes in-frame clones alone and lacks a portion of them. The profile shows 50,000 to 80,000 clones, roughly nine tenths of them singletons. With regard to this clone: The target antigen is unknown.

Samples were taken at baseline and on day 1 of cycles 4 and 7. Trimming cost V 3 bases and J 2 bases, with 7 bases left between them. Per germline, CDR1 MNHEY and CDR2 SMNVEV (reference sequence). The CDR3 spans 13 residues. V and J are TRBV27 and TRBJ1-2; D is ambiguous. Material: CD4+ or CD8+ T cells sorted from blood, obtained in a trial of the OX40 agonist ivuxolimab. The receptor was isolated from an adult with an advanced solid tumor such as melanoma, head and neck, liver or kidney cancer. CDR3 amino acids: CASSLSQNYGYTF. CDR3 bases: TGTGCCAGCAGTTTGTCACAGAACTATGGCTACACCTTC.